The 14 T cell receptor beta chains reported below all come from one sample, sequenced in a study of a mutant IDH1 vaccine in newly diagnosed glioma. Clones were read by immunoSEQ multiplex PCR, and TCRdb kept only the in-frame ones, dropping some. The sample lists some 46,000 clones; 92% were seen once. The antigens these receptors bind are not known. Time point given: week 35, safety follow-up. Each dose delivered 300 ug of mutant IDH1 20-mer peptide subcutaneously with imiquimod. This material consisted of PBMCs, taken from a glioma patient whose treatment included an IDH1 peptide vaccine. The source is a man in his fifties with glioma.

This clone was observed a single time. The gene calls are TRBV19 and TRBJ2-7; the match to TRBD2 covers 14 bases. The CDR3 has 18 amino acids. The ends lost 5 bases at V and 0 bases at J; junction bases unmatched: 9. Per the germline V gene, CDR1 is LNHDA and CDR2 is SQIVND (reference sequence). The CDR3 loop reads CASSPGLAGGQSSYEQYF. The CDR3 nucleotides read TGTGCCAGTAGTCCAGGACTAGCGGGGGGCCAGAGCTCCTACGAGCAGTACTTC.

V usage is TRBV2 and J usage is TRBJ1-2, with 9 bases identical to TRBD1. CDR1 SNHLY and CDR2 FYNNEI come from the germline V gene. The CDR3 loop spans 13 amino acids. V trimming: 11 bases; J trimming: 8 bases; junction bases outside the gene matches: 12. The CDR3 reads CAGRTQGARGYTF. The CDR3 DNA sequence: TGTGCCGGCCGAACACAGGGGGCGAGAGGCTACACCTTC.

In this sample, this clone turned up once. This chain connects TRBV7-3 to TRBJ1-1; D might be TRBD1 (6 bases). V was pared by 5 bases and J by 2 bases, with 15 bases between. The CDR3 sequence is 15 residues long. Per germline, CDR1 SGHTA and CDR2 FQGTGA. Written as DNA, the CDR3 is TGTGCCAGCAGCGAAGATGGGGGCGGTAACACTGAAGCTTTCTTT. It encodes CASSEDGGGNTEAFF.

The J gene is TRBJ2-7, the V gene TRBV27; D gene ambiguous. From germline, CDR1 is MNHEY and CDR2 SMNVEV (reference sequence). The CDR3 is 14 amino acids. V lost 5 bases to trimming and J lost 2 bases, with 13 bases between them. The CDR3 DNA sequence: TGTGCCAGCAGTCCCTCCCCCGCCACCTACGAGCAGTACTTC. Amino acids: CASSPSPATYEQYF.

This clone appeared a single time. The V call is TRBV19, the J call TRBJ1-1, with D uncertain. The CDR3 covers 14 residues. The V gene lost 6 bases and the J gene lost 1 base, with 12 bases spanning the gap. Germline-derived CDR1 and CDR2 are LNHDA and SQIVND (reference sequence). As DNA, the CDR3 is TGTGCCAGTAGCACGTCAAGGGCGAACACTGAAGCTTTCTTT. Encoded protein: CASSTSRANTEAFF. The full variable domain, rest sourced from reference TRBV19 and TRBJ1-1, is DGGITQSPKYLFRKEGQNVTLSCEQNLNHDAMYWYRQDPGQGLRLIYYSQIVNDFQKGDIAEGYSVSREKKESFPLTVTSAQKNPTAFYLCASSTSRANTEAFFGQGTRLTVV.

The V gene is TRBV9, the J gene TRBJ2-1; a weak D match, TRBD2 (6 bases). V dropped 2 bases and J dropped 5 bases, with 17 bases sitting between them. This CDR3 contains 16 residues. CDR1 is SGDLS and CDR2 is YYNGEE in the germline V gene. The CDR3 DNA reads TGTGCCAGCAGCGTGGGCCCTGGCGGGGTTGACAATGAGCAGTTCTTC. As protein: CASSVGPGGVDNEQFF.

This clone has a handful of counts. The chain employs TRBV29-1 and TRBJ2-5; D perhaps matches TRBD1 (6 bases). The length of the CDR3 is 12 residues. V lost 6 bases and J lost 3, with 11 bases in between. The germline CDR1 and CDR2 sequences are SQVTM and ANQGSEA. In nucleotides, the CDR3 is TGCAGCGTGACAGGTGGAGAAGAGACCCAGTACTTC. Its protein is CSVTGGEETQYF. The full variable domain, its missing parts supplied by reference TRBV29-1 and TRBJ2-5, is SAVISQKPSRDICQRGTSLTIQCQVDSQVTMMFWYRQQPGQSLTLIATANQGSEATYESGFVIDKFPISRPNLTFSTLTVSNMSPEDSSIYLCSVTGGEETQYFGPGTRLLVL.

The chain links TRBV7-3 to TRBJ2-5; D remains ambiguous. Per the germline V gene, CDR1 is SGHTA and CDR2 is FQGTGA. V was trimmed by 8 bases and J by 8 bases, leaving 18 bases between them. The CDR3 extends over 13 amino acids. CDR3 nucleotide sequence: TGTGCCAGCCTGGACCGAACCGGCGGAACCCAGTACTTC. Its protein is CASLDRTGGTQYF.

The rearrangement uses TRBV9 and TRBJ1-1; the D is unclear. Per germline, CDR1 SGDLS and CDR2 YYNGEE. Between the trimmed V and J ends, which lost 2 bases and 1 base, there was a span of 9 bases. The CDR3 has 14 amino acids. The DNA of the CDR3 is TGTGCCAGCAGCGTCCTAGACACGAACACTGAAGCTTTCTTT. Encoded protein: CASSVLDTNTEAFF.

The gene calls are TRBV5-4 and TRBJ1-2; D might be TRBD1 (5 bases). The CDR3 totals 14 residues. Germline V gene sequence: CDR1 SGHNT, CDR2 YYREEE (reference sequence). V lost 6 bases and J 4 bases, leaving 16 bases between the germline ends. CDR3 protein: CASTLGGTGYGYTF. CDR3 sequence (DNA): TGTGCCAGCACCCTGGGAGGGACGGGCTATGGCTACACCTTC.

V is TRBV2 and J is TRBJ1-2; D gene uncertain. V was shortened by 6 bases and J by 10 bases, with 12 bases between the two germline ends. Germline-derived CDR1 and CDR2 are SNHLY and FYNNEI. This CDR3 has 11 amino acids. The CDR3 DNA reads TGTGCCAGCAGGGTGGCAGAGGACTACACCTTC. It yields the protein CASRVAEDYTF.

The chain couples TRBV29-1 to TRBJ2-3; 9 nucleotides line up with TRBD2. The CDR3 totals 15 residues. CDR1 and CDR2 (germline): SQVTM, ANQGSEA. V shed 4 bases and J 0 bases; nucleotides not matched to a gene: 5. Here the CDR3 reads CSVVGGRASTDTQYF. The CDR3 DNA reads TGCAGCGTTGTTGGCGGGAGGGCTAGCACAGATACGCAGTATTTT.

This clone is a singleton in its sample. This sequence joins TRBV12-5 and TRBJ2-3; unclear D gene. Per germline, CDR1 LGHNT and CDR2 FRNRAP. CDR3 length: 12 residues. Trimming left V 7 bases short and J 2 bases short, with 7 bases between. CDR3 residues: CASAGLTDTQYF. The DNA for the CDR3 is TGTGCTAGTGCCGGGCTCACAGATACGCAGTATTTT.

The chain carries TRBV5-5 and TRBJ2-7; either TRBD1 or TRBD2 may supply D (6 bases each). Per germline, CDR1 SGHKS and CDR2 YYEKEE (reference sequence). The CDR3 contains 15 residues. V lost 5 bases and J 3 bases, leaving 18 bases between the germline ends. The CDR3 DNA is TGTGCCAGCAGGGGGGGCCGGTGGGAGTACTACGAGCAGTACTTC. Translated: CASRGGRWEYYEQYF. Together with reference TRBV5-5 and TRBJ2-7, the CDR3 gives the full variable domain: DAGVTQSPTHLIKTRGQQVTLRCSPISGHKSVSWYQQVLGQGPQFIFQYYEKEERGRGNFPDRFSARQFPNYSSELNVNALLLGDSALYLCASRGGRWEYYEQYFGPGTRLTVT.